This T cell receptor beta chain was identified in a study of blood T cell repertoires in COVID-19. V lost 5 bases and J 1 base, leaving 8 bases between the germline ends. Germline-derived CDR1 and CDR2 are KGHSH and LQKENI. The CDR3 extends over 14 amino acids. Per the study methods: Reference gene primer amplification yielded estimated nucleated cell counts. The protocol was immunoSEQ multiplex PCR, while the TCRdb copy is restricted to in-frame clones and leaves out a portion. V, J and clone size were drawn from that table, and D and trimming were deduced from the DNA. The data hold about 400,000 clones, with nearly 90% observed a single time.

Sequencing was performed on PBMCs or T cells enriched from blood (not recorded which). The sequence came from a woman between 40 and 50 years old with acute COVID-19. The rearrangement uses TRBV18 and TRBJ2-2; possible D gene TRBD2, 5 bases. The CDR3 DNA sequence: TGTGCCAGCTCAACCGGACTGAACACCGGGGAGCTGTTTTTT. Amino acids: CASSTGLNTGELFF.